A selection of T cell receptor beta chains follows, all from one sample in a study of vaccination and CD4 T cells after COVID-19. These receptors have no identified antigens. TCRdb processed the PCR reads anew with MiXCR; each CDR3 protein has one entry. The data hold approximately 10,000 distinct CDR3 sequences, with 61% observed a single time. Sequenced input: CD4+ T cells from blood, cultured in vitro. These receptor sequences come from a human donor who had recovered from COVID-19. CDR3s include the opening cysteine and the closing phenylalanine or tryptophan.

>TRBV10-3
CAISASQGVGETQYF
>TRBV20-1
CSARDPPALHF
>TRBV24-1
CATSDPRGADTQYF
>TRBV27
CASSLAGYNEQFF
>TRBV5-1
CASSYGQGDGYTF
>TRBV6-1
CASSQGGSLQGYTF
>TRBV28
CASRGLARSYTGELFF
>TRBV6-2/TRBV6-3
CASSLTRGGDTQYF
>TRBV20-1
CSVLGQVNQPQHF
>TRBV29-1
CSVGGRFQTNYGYTF
>TRBV6-4
CASSVTSGRGADTQYF
>TRBV6-1
CASSRDRYPLTGELFF
>TRBV7-2
CASSLASQGPKAYEQYF
>TRBV10-2
CASSERGVFTDTQYF
>TRBV5-1
CASSLTVQGGLAGVADTQYF
>TRBV24-1
CATSDLGDTTQETQYF
>TRBV10-2
CASSESAAGGQPQHF
>TRBV5-1
CASSLEGSNYGYTF
>TRBV28
CASSFFGGTGELFF
>TRBV27
CASSLNPMVRAGELFF
>TRBV27
CASSPREGAEAFF
>TRBV28
CASSRQGSSGNTIYF
>TRBV7-8
CASSLVGTVNTEAFF
>TRBV28
CASVLPGGGNTEAFF
>TRBV7-3
CASSALGGGAGDTQYF
>TRBV7-9
CASSLGVSGSSETQYF
>TRBV7-8
CASSLGHPVNSPLHF
>TRBV19
CASSIGTYPPTEAFF
>TRBV29-1
CSVVLGHSGNTIYF
>TRBV5-4
CASSSREVIVDTQYF
>TRBV2
CASSEWGGLYEQFF
>TRBV24-1
CATSGTISSEQFF
>TRBV7-8
CASSLRDRLNTGELFF
>TRBV5-6
CASSSGLGGYTF
>TRBV20-1
CSARLTGVAYGYTF
>TRBV10-2
CASSESASGTRELFF
>TRBV12-3/TRBV12-4
CASSLGSLWGETQYF
>TRBV6-5
CASSYPGGGNTEAFF
>TRBV5-1
CASSSGGAGLRGYTF
>TRBV19
CASSDRGRWGAEAFF
>TRBV6-5
CASSYSTTGGGEKLFF